This T cell receptor (beta chain) is drawn from a study of shared clonotypes between healthy human individuals. Study as a whole: Serving as donors were two women and three men, whose ages spanned 18 to 49.

Once extracted for a subset, genomic DNA was divided evenly among several immunoSEQ plates. TCRdb's copy holds only in-frame clones and misses some; the assay was immunoSEQ multiplex PCR. The sample has fewer than 850,000 clones, 90% seen once; the top ten hold about 33%. Study-level findings and limits: Exclusively blood specimens were collected; tissue repertoires likely differ. Sorted-subset samples were not fully sequenced, rarefaction indicated.

The table lists this clone with a few counts. Its antigen is not known. The V end lost 4 bases, the J end lost 0 bases, and 19 bases lay between the germline ends. The length of the CDR3 is 19 residues. The germline V gene encodes CDR1 LGHNA and CDR2 YNFKEQ. The sequenced sample consisted of memory CD8+ T cells from PBMCs. Subset specified: CD45RO+ cells pooled with CCR7-negative TemRA cells. The source is a man in his late teens or twenties in good health. Some clones in this sample may be carry-over from other donors' samples. The J gene is TRBJ2-6, the V gene TRBV4-2, with D possibly matching TRBD2 (6 bases). For the CDR3, the DNA is TGTGCCAGCAGCCGAACGTTGGTCGGGACTCCCTCTGGGGCCAACGTCCTGACTTTC. Translated, it gives CASSRTLVGTPSGANVLTF.